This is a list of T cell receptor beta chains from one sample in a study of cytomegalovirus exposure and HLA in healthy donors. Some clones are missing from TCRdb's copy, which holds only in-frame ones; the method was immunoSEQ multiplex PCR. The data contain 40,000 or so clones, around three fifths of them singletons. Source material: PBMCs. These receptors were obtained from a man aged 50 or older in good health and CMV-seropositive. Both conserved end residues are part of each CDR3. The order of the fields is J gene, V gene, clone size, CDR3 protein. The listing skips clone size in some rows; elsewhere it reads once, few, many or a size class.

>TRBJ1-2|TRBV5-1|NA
CASSLDRADGYTF
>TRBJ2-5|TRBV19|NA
CASSTSGGETQYF
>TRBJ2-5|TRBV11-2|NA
CASSSILGETQYF
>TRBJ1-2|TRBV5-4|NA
CASSPRVRAGYTF
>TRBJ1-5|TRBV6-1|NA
CASSAGRTVSNQPQHF
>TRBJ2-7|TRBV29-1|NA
CSVVSRYEQYF
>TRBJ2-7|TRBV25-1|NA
CASSDRSYEQYF
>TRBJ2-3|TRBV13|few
CASSRGSGLLSNTQYF
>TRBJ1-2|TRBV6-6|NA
CASSYGQGVLGYTF
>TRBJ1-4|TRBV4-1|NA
CASSQAGGSEKLFF
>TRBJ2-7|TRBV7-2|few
CASSLTTTGFEQYF
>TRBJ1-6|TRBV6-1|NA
CASSEAAGIGNSPLHF
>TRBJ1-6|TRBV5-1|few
CASSLTGRDNSPLHF
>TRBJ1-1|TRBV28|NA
CASPPTPGTGLEGEPEAFF
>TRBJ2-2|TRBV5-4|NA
CASSLAGNTGELFF
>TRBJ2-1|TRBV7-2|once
CASSTDSNPGNEQFF
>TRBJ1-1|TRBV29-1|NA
CSVGLTGRVTEAFF
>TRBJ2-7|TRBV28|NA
CASSPYGTGYLEQYF
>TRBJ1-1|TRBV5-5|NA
CASSNGQGPTEAFF
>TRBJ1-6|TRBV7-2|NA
CASSLGLAGTGSSPLHF
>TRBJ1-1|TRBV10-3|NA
CAISEGTGRDTEAFF
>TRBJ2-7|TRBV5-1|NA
CASSPGTGNYEQYF
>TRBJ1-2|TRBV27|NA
CASSETGDYGYTF
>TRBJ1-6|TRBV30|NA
CAWSVRGRGSYNSPLHF
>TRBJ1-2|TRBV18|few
CASSPGTDHYGYTF
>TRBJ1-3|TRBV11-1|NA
CASSFTGSDTIYF
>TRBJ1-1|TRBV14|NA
CASSPSGARRTEAFF
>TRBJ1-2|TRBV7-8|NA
CASATGGGYGYTF
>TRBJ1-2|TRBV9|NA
CASSGDRDTHYGYTF
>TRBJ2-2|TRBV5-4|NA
CASSLQQRQGAGELFF
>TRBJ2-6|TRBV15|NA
CATSRDLTGLSSGANVLTF
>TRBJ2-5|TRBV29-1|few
CSSRGGNQETQYF
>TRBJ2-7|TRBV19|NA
CASSRQGVSYEQYF
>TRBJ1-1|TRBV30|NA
CAWNDRAEAFF
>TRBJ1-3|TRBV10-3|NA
CAISPQRGAGNTIYF
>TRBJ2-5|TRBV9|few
CASSASTRTQETQYF
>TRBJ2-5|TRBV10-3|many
CAISVASTETQYF
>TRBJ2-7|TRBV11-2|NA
CASSLQGSRGEQYF
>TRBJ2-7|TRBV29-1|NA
CSVQGQGSYEQYF
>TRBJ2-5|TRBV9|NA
CASSVRASGLQETQYF
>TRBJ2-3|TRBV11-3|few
CASSLGGTSTDTQYF
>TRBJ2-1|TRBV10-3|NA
CAISRDISSYNEQFF
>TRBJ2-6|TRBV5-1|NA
CASTQAGGQSSGANVLTF
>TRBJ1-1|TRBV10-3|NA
CAGTDSLNTEAFF
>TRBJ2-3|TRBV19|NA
CASTTGSGDTQYF
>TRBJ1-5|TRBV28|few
CASNLMAGAGDQPQHF
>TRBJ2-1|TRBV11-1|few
CASSLVGGRGEQFF
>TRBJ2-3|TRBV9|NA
CASSVDEADTQYF
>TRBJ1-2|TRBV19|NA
CASSISTGDYGYTF
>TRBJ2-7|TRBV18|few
CASSAAGSSEQYF
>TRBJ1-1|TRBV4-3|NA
CASSLTGDTEAFF
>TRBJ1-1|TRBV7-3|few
CASSYETNSEAFF